One sample yielded the 8 T cell receptor beta chains listed below, sequenced in a study of Ad26.COV2.S vaccination and SARS-CoV-2 variants (dated by TCRdb to the early 2020s). The library was built by means of the immunoSEQ multiplex PCR assay. Entries here come from immuneACCESS through TCRdb and include only in-frame sequences with V and J called. Some clones fail to appear in such tables; in the studies checked, an unresolved V gene covers under half of the shortfall, and the cause of the remainder is unknown. Counted in this sample were roughly 420,000 clones; around 87% of them appeared once. Together, the top ten hold 3.6% of the sample. In light of the paper, this sample's treatment or condition label describes: approximately 18 received Ad26.COV2.S at low or high dose, single or two shots; 5 received placebo; per-sample allocation not given. For vaccine and placebo recipients, repertoires were sequenced using samples collected on day 63 after the first injection.

This specimen was peripheral blood, taken in a trial of Ad26.COV2.S vaccine versus placebo. These receptors came from a person aged 18 to 65 who received the Ad26.COV2.S COVID-19 vaccine or a placebo.

In its sample, this clone was seen a few times. The gene calls are TRBV11-2 and TRBJ1-2; D unresolved. Germline V gene sequence: CDR1 SGHAT, CDR2 FQNNGV. The CDR3 is 13 residues long. Trimming left V 4 bases short and J 8 bases short, with 14 bases between. The CDR3 DNA follows: TGTGCCAGCAGCTATTATCAAGGGATAGGCTACACCTTC. Translating it yields CASSYYQGIGYTF.

CDR3 sequence (DNA): TGTGCCAGCAGCTTAGTAGGGCAGCTAGAGACCCAGTACTTC. Translation: CASSLVGQLETQYF. The V and J genes are TRBV7-6 and TRBJ2-5; D gene unclear. V was pared by 1 base and J by 4 bases, with 10 bases between. The V gene's germline CDR1 is SGHVS and CDR2 FNYEAQ. This CDR3 has 14 residues.

The CDR3 protein is CASSSGQGDEQYF. In DNA form, the CDR3 reads TGCGCCAGCAGCTCGGGACAGGGGGACGAGCAGTACTTC. The J gene is TRBJ2-7, the V gene TRBV5-1; 11 bases are a match to TRBD1. V dropped 3 bases and J dropped 5; count of bases not matched to a gene: 1. Germline-derived CDR1 and CDR2 are SGHRS and YFSETQ. CDR3 length: 13 amino acids. Complete variable domain (other parts from reference TRBV5-1 and TRBJ2-7): KAGVTQTPRYLIKTRGQQVTLSCSPISGHRSVSWYQQTPGQGLQFLFEYFSETQRNKGNFPGRFSGRQFSNSRSEMNVSTLELGDSALYLCASSSGQGDEQYFGPGTRLTVT.

This chain links TRBV2 with TRBJ2-3; D gene uncertain. The germline CDR1 and CDR2 sequences are SNHLY and FYNNEI. The CDR3 covers 12 residues. V lost 8 bases, J lost 11 bases, and 17 bases lay in between. CDR3 residues: CASSTGPLGQYF. CDR3 coding DNA: TGTGCCAGCTCAACTGGACCCCTCGGGCAGTATTTT.

This clone was detected many times. The chain links TRBV4-1 to TRBJ2-2; 10 bases line up with TRBD1. CDR1 is MGHRA and CDR2 is YSYEKL in the germline V gene. V trimming: 4 bases; J trimming: 3 bases; junction bases outside the gene matches: 2. CDR3 length equals 15 residues. The CDR3 DNA follows: TGCGCCAGCAGCCCGACAGGGGGCGACACCGGGGAGCTGTTTTTT. Translated: CASSPTGGDTGELFF.

The chain has TRBV20-1 and TRBJ2-7, with D unclear. Germline assignment: CDR1 DFQATT and CDR2 SNEGSKA (reference sequence). CDR3 size: 11 residues. Trimming pared 5 bases from V and 3 bases from J, leaving 8 bases between. The chain's CDR3 is CSAGYNYEQYF. The DNA for the CDR3 is TGCAGTGCTGGGTATAACTACGAGCAGTACTTC.

V is TRBV11-3 and J is TRBJ1-1; maybe TRBD1 (6 bases). V shed 3 bases and J shed 5 bases, with 10 bases lying between them. This CDR3 spans 13 amino acids. The germline gives CDR1 SGHNT, CDR2 YENEEA. The CDR3 region has the DNA TGTGCCAGCAGCTTGAGGAGGGGGACTGAAGCTTTCTTT. Translating gives CASSLRRGTEAFF.

This clone has just one count. CDR3: CASSLPGLGDDEQFF. The CDR3 DNA reads as TGTGCCAGCAGCTTACCGGGACTGGGGGATGATGAGCAGTTCTTC. The rearrangement links TRBV7-9 to TRBJ2-1, with D perhaps TRBD2 (6 bases). Trimming took 2 bases from V and 8 from J, leaving 16 bases between them. The V gene's germline CDR1 is SEHNR and CDR2 FQNEAQ (reference sequence). The CDR3 covers 15 residues. Together with reference TRBV7-9 and TRBJ2-1, the CDR3 gives the full variable domain: DTGVSQNPRHKITKRGQNVTFRCDPISEHNRLYWYRQTLGQGPEFLTYFQNEAQLEKSRLLSDRFSAERPKGSFSTLEIQRTEQGDSAMYLCASSLPGLGDDEQFFGPGTRLTVL.